Listed below are T cell receptor beta chains from one sample, sequenced in a study of T cells in Graves' hyperthyroidism and ophthalmopathy. TCRdb reanalysed the multiplex PCR reads using MiXCR and keeps one entry per CDR3 protein. The sample contains almost 500,000 distinct CDR3 sequences, roughly 23% of which appear only once. The sample was blood. The receptors derive from an older woman with Graves' ophthalmopathy. CDR3s include the opening cysteine and the closing phenylalanine or tryptophan. D genes are given only for firm matches. Size is stated for part of the rows, as once, few or many counts, or as a class when the clone is expanded.

abundance: many
j_gene: TRBJ2-5
d_gene: -
v_gene: TRBV2
CDR3nt: TGTGCCAGCGACAGGGAGGAAGAGACCCAGTACTTC
CDR3aa: CASDREEETQYF

abundance: many
j_gene: TRBJ1-2
d_gene: -
v_gene: TRBV12-3/TRBV12-4
CDR3nt: TGTGCCAGCGGAATAGGGGGTCTTGGCTACACCTTC
CDR3aa: CASGIGGLGYTF

abundance: -
j_gene: TRBJ2-2
d_gene: TRBD2
v_gene: TRBV11-1
CDR3nt: TGTGCCAGCAGCTTAGGGACTAGCGGGACCAATAACACCGGGGAGCTGTTTTTT
CDR3aa: CASSLGTSGTNNTGELFF

abundance: few
j_gene: TRBJ1-4
d_gene: TRBD1
v_gene: TRBV5-1
CDR3nt: TGCGCCAGCAGCGCCCTGACAGGGGATAATGAAAAACTGTTTTTT
CDR3aa: CASSALTGDNEKLFF

abundance: -
j_gene: TRBJ2-2
d_gene: TRBD2
v_gene: TRBV3-1
CDR3nt: TGTGCCAGCAGCCAAACTAGCGCCGGGGAGCTGTTTTTT
CDR3aa: CASSQTSAGELFF

abundance: -
j_gene: TRBJ2-7
d_gene: TRBD2
v_gene: TRBV3-1
CDR3nt: TGTGCCAGCAGCCAAGATTGGACTAGCGCTTACGAGCAGTACTTC
CDR3aa: CASSQDWTSAYEQYF

abundance: few
j_gene: TRBJ1-4
d_gene: -
v_gene: TRBV7-8
CDR3nt: TGTGCCAGCAGCTCCAATGGAAAACTGTTTTTT
CDR3aa: CASSSNGKLFF

abundance: -
j_gene: TRBJ1-5
d_gene: -
v_gene: TRBV20-1
CDR3nt: TGCAGTGCTAGAGGGTCGGCTCAGCCCCAGCATTTT
CDR3aa: CSARGSAQPQHF

abundance: -
j_gene: TRBJ2-1
d_gene: TRBD2
v_gene: TRBV6-1
CDR3nt: TGTGCCAGCAGTGAAGCTGCGGGAGGGTCCTACAATGAGCAGTTCTTC
CDR3aa: CASSEAAGGSYNEQFF

abundance: few
j_gene: TRBJ2-2
d_gene: -
v_gene: TRBV9
CDR3nt: TGTGCCAGCAGCGTAGGGGGGCCGGTCACCGGGGAGCTGTTTTTT
CDR3aa: CASSVGGPVTGELFF

abundance: -
j_gene: TRBJ1-5
d_gene: TRBD1
v_gene: TRBV29-1
CDR3nt: TGCAGCGTCATTCAGGGGGGTAACAATCAGCCCCAGCATTTT
CDR3aa: CSVIQGGNNQPQHF

abundance: few
j_gene: TRBJ2-3
d_gene: -
v_gene: TRBV18
CDR3nt: TGTGCCAGCTCACCGGACAGAAGCACAGATACGCAGTATTTT
CDR3aa: CASSPDRSTDTQYF

abundance: -
j_gene: TRBJ1-2
d_gene: -
v_gene: TRBV7-9
CDR3nt: TGTGCCAGCAGCTTAGCGGGGCAGGGCGGCTACACCTTC
CDR3aa: CASSLAGQGGYTF

abundance: -
j_gene: TRBJ2-5
d_gene: TRBD2
v_gene: TRBV4-1
CDR3nt: TGCGCCAGCAGCCTGGCTCTGACTAGCGGGACTAAAGAGACCCAGTACTTC
CDR3aa: CASSLALTSGTKETQYF

abundance: many
j_gene: TRBJ2-3
d_gene: TRBD1
v_gene: TRBV11-2
CDR3nt: TGTGCCAGCAGCTTGGACAGGCGAGCAGATACGCAGTATTTT
CDR3aa: CASSLDRRADTQYF

abundance: few
j_gene: TRBJ1-4
d_gene: TRBD1
v_gene: TRBV2
CDR3nt: TGCGCCAGCAGCCAAGATCCCCAGGGGGGGTCTAATGAAAAACTGTTTTTT
CDR3aa: CASSQDPQGGSNEKLFF

abundance: few
j_gene: TRBJ1-1
d_gene: -
v_gene: TRBV5-1
CDR3nt: TGCGCCAGCAGCCGTGGTATGGACACTGAAGCTTTCTTT
CDR3aa: CASSRGMDTEAFF

abundance: -
j_gene: TRBJ2-7
d_gene: TRBD1
v_gene: TRBV11-2
CDR3nt: TGTGCCAGCAGCGGACAGGGGTTCTACGAGCAGTACTTC
CDR3aa: CASSGQGFYEQYF

abundance: few
j_gene: TRBJ2-2
d_gene: -
v_gene: TRBV30
CDR3nt: TGTGCCTGTCAGGCAAGCGGGGAGCTGTTTTTT
CDR3aa: CACQASGELFF

abundance: once
j_gene: TRBJ1-6
d_gene: -
v_gene: TRBV3-1
CDR3nt: TGTGCCAGCAGCGGCGGCGAGGGAAATTCACCCCTCCACTTT
CDR3aa: CASSGGEGNSPLHF

abundance: -
j_gene: TRBJ1-5
d_gene: TRBD1
v_gene: TRBV10-3
CDR3nt: TGTGCCATCAGTGATAGGACAGGGGGCTTTGGTCAGCCCCAGCATTTT
CDR3aa: CAISDRTGGFGQPQHF

abundance: few
j_gene: TRBJ2-1
d_gene: -
v_gene: TRBV7-8
CDR3nt: TGTGCCAGCACGCCGGGGGAGAACTACAATGAGCAGTTCTTC
CDR3aa: CASTPGENYNEQFF

abundance: few
j_gene: TRBJ2-3
d_gene: TRBD2
v_gene: TRBV2
CDR3nt: TGTGCCATCAGTACCAGCTTGGGGGAGGGCCCCACAGATACGCAGTATTTT
CDR3aa: CAISTSLGEGPTDTQYF

abundance: few
j_gene: TRBJ2-3
d_gene: TRBD1
v_gene: TRBV20-1
CDR3nt: TGCAGTGCCACCGGGACAGGACCCACAGATACGCAGTATTTT
CDR3aa: CSATGTGPTDTQYF

abundance: -
j_gene: TRBJ2-2
d_gene: -
v_gene: TRBV6-5
CDR3nt: TGTGCCAGCAGTTACCGGGGCAGCGAGGAGCTGTTTTTT
CDR3aa: CASSYRGSEELFF

abundance: many
j_gene: TRBJ2-2
d_gene: -
v_gene: TRBV12-3/TRBV12-4
CDR3nt: TGTGCCAGCAGTTTAGCGGTAACCGGGGAGCTGTTTTTT
CDR3aa: CASSLAVTGELFF

abundance: -
j_gene: TRBJ1-3
d_gene: -
v_gene: TRBV19
CDR3nt: TGTGCCAGTAAGGAGGGAACGTTCGGAAACACCATATATTTT
CDR3aa: CASKEGTFGNTIYF

abundance: -
j_gene: TRBJ1-2
d_gene: -
v_gene: TRBV11-3
CDR3nt: TGTGCCAGCAGCTTAGGACCGTTTCCCTATGGCTACACCTTC
CDR3aa: CASSLGPFPYGYTF

abundance: -
j_gene: TRBJ2-2
d_gene: -
v_gene: TRBV10-3
CDR3nt: TGTGCCATCACCTCCGACGGGACGGCCGACGGGGAGCTGTTTTTT
CDR3aa: CAITSDGTADGELFF

abundance: -
j_gene: TRBJ1-2
d_gene: TRBD1
v_gene: TRBV30
CDR3nt: TGTGCTTACCGAGGACAGGGAAGTGGCTACACCTTC
CDR3aa: CAYRGQGSGYTF

abundance: few
j_gene: TRBJ2-7
d_gene: TRBD2
v_gene: TRBV20-1
CDR3nt: TGCAGTGCTAGCTCTGGACTAGCCACCTACGAGCAGTACTTC
CDR3aa: CSASSGLATYEQYF

abundance: -
j_gene: TRBJ1-5
d_gene: TRBD1
v_gene: TRBV10-3
CDR3nt: TGTGCCACCCACGACAGGGGGAGCAATCAGCCCCAGCATTTT
CDR3aa: CATHDRGSNQPQHF

abundance: few
j_gene: TRBJ2-7
d_gene: -
v_gene: TRBV6-1
CDR3nt: TGTGCCAGCAGTTACATGGCGGGTTTGACCTACGAGCAGTACTTC
CDR3aa: CASSYMAGLTYEQYF

abundance: -
j_gene: TRBJ2-7
d_gene: -
v_gene: TRBV5-1
CDR3nt: TGCGCCAGCAGCCCATTTCGGGATGACTACGAGCAGTACTTC
CDR3aa: CASSPFRDDYEQYF

abundance: few
j_gene: TRBJ2-7
d_gene: -
v_gene: TRBV5-1
CDR3nt: TGCGCCAGCAGCTTGGCAAGGGGGGCTCAGGAGCAGTACTTC
CDR3aa: CASSLARGAQEQYF

abundance: -
j_gene: TRBJ1-5
d_gene: TRBD1
v_gene: TRBV10-3
CDR3nt: TGTGCCACTGGGACAGGGGGTAATCAGCCCCAGCATTTT
CDR3aa: CATGTGGNQPQHF

abundance: many
j_gene: TRBJ2-1
d_gene: TRBD2
v_gene: TRBV11-2
CDR3nt: TGTGCCAGCAGCTTAGAGTTGCTAGCGGGACATGAGCAGTTCTTC
CDR3aa: CASSLELLAGHEQFF

abundance: many
j_gene: TRBJ2-3
d_gene: TRBD2
v_gene: TRBV28
CDR3nt: TGTGCCAGCAGTCGGACTAGCGGGATGGGAGATACGCAGTATTTT
CDR3aa: CASSRTSGMGDTQYF

abundance: many
j_gene: TRBJ1-2
d_gene: -
v_gene: TRBV12-5
CDR3nt: TGTGCTAGTGGTTTGGTTCCGGGAGAAATCTATGGCTACACCTTC
CDR3aa: CASGLVPGEIYGYTF

abundance: few
j_gene: TRBJ2-7
d_gene: -
v_gene: TRBV10-3
CDR3nt: TGTGCCATCAGCCTTTTAAACATACGACAGCACTCCTACGAGCAGTACTTC
CDR3aa: CAISLLNIRQHSYEQYF

abundance: -
j_gene: TRBJ2-2
d_gene: TRBD2
v_gene: TRBV20-1
CDR3nt: TGCAGTGCTAGAGATAGCGGGCGCACCGGGGACCTGTTTTTT
CDR3aa: CSARDSGRTGDLFF

abundance: -
j_gene: TRBJ1-1
d_gene: TRBD1
v_gene: TRBV6-1
CDR3nt: TGTGCCAGCAATCCGACAGGGGGCGCACCCGGGACTGAAGCTTTCTTT
CDR3aa: CASNPTGGAPGTEAFF

abundance: -
j_gene: TRBJ2-7
d_gene: TRBD1
v_gene: TRBV6-1
CDR3nt: TGTGCCAGCAGTAAACAGGGGGCAAGGTACGAGCAGTACTTC
CDR3aa: CASSKQGARYEQYF